This TCR beta chain was sequenced for a study of CXCR3-negative and CXCR3-positive naive CD8 T cells. Study-wide points: Against CXCR3-negative naive cells, CXCR3-positive naive cells showed more hydrophobic TRB CDR3s. Diversity in memory CD8+ cells fell much lower than the comparably high levels seen in both naive subsets.

Note on this clonotype: Its antigen is unidentified.

The method, 5' RACE with UMI labels, was used to prepare the TRB cDNA libraries. TCRdb reprocessed the 5' RACE reads; each CDR3 protein has one entry and no DNA is given. Its table lists just under 90,000 distinct CDR3 sequences. The source of this sequence is a human donor in good health. Some clones in this sample may be carry-over from other donors' samples. Material: naive CXCR3+ CD8+ T cells from blood. The subset is: CD45RO-CCR7+CD27+CD95- naive CD8+ T cells expressing CXCR3 (TNR3+).

CDR3 residues: CSAGPAEQPQHF. This sequence joins TRBV20-1 and TRBJ1-5. The germline V gene encodes CDR1 DFQATT and CDR2 SNEGSKA (reference sequence). CDR3 size: 12 residues.